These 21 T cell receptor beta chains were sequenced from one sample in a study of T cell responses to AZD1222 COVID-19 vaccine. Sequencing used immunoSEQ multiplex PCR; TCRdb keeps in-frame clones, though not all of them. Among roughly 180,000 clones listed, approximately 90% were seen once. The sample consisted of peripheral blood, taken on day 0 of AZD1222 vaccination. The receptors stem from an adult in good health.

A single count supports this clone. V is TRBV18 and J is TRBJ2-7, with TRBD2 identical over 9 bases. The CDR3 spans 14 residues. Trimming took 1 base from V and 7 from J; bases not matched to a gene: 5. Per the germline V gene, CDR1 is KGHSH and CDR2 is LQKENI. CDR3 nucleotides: TGTGCCAGCTCACCACTAGCGGGAGAAGGTGAGCAGTACTTC. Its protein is CASSPLAGEGEQYF.

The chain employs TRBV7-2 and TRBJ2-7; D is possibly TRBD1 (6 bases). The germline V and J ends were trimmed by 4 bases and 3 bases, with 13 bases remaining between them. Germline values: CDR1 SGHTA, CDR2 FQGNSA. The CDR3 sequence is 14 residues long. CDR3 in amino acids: CASSSQGHLYEQYF. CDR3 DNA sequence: TGTGCCAGCAGCTCTCAGGGACACCTCTACGAGCAGTACTTC.

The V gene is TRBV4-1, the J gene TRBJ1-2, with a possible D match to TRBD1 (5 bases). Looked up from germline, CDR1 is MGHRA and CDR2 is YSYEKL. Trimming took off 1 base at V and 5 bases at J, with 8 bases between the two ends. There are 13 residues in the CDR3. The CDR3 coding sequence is TGCGCCAGCAGCCAAGGACAGACTTATGGCTACACCTTC. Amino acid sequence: CASSQGQTYGYTF.

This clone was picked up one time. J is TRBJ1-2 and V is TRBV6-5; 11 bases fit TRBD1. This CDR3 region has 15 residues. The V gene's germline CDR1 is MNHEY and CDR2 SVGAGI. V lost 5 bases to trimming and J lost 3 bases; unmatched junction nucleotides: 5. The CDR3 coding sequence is TGTGCCAGCAGTCCCCGGACAGGGGGCTACTATGGCTACACCTTC. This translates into CASSPRTGGYYGYTF.

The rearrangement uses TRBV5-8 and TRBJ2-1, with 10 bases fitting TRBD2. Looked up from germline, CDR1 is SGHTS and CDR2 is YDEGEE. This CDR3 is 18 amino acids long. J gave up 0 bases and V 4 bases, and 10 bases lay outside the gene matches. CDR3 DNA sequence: TGTGCCAGCAGCCATGCTAGCGGGAGTGTGAGCTCCTACAATGAGCAGTTCTTC. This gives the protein CASSHASGSVSSYNEQFF.

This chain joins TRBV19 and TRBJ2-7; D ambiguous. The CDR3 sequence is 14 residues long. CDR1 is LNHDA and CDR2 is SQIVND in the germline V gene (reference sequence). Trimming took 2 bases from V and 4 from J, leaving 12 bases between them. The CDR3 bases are TGTGCCAGTAGTATATCCCCTGCTGCTTACGAGCAGTACTTC. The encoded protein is CASSISPAAYEQYF.

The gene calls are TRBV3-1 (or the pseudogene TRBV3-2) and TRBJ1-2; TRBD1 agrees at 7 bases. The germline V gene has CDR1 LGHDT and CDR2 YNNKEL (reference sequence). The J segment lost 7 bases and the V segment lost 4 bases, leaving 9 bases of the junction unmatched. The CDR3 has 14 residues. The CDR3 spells CASSPGQAAGGYTF. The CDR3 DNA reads TGTGCCAGCAGCCCCGGACAGGCCGCTGGTGGCTACACCTTC.

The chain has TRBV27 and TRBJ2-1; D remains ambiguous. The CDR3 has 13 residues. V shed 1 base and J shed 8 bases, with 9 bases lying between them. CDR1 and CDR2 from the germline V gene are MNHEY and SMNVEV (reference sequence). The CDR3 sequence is CASSLFGFYEQFF. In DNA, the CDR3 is TGTGCCAGCAGTTTATTCGGTTTCTATGAGCAGTTCTTC.

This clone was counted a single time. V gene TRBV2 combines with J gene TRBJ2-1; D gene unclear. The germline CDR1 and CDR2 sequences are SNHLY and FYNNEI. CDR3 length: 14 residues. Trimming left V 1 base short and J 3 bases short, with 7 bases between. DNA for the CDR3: TGTGCCAGCAGTGAAGGCGGCGACTACAATGAGCAGTTCTTC. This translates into CASSEGGDYNEQFF.

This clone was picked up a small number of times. The CDR3 DNA sequence: TGCAGCGTTGAAGACATGGGGCACACCGGGGAGCTGTTTTTT. Its translation is CSVEDMGHTGELFF. The chain has TRBV29-1 and TRBJ2-2; D perhaps matches TRBD1 (5 bases). CDR3 size: 14 residues. Germline lookup yields CDR1 SQVTM and CDR2 ANQGSEA. Trimming stripped 0 bases from V and 3 bases from J, with 8 bases between.

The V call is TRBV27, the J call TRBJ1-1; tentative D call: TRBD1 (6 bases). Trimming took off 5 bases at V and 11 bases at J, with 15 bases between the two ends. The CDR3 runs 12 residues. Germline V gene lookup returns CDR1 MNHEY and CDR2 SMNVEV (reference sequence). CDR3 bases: TGTGCCAGCAGTATGAGGGGTAGGGGGGCTTTCTTT. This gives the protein CASSMRGRGAFF.

The CDR3 region has the DNA TGTGCCAGCACCGTCGACAGGGGGGCCTCGAATGAGCAGTTCTTC. Protein product: CASTVDRGASNEQFF. The chain carries TRBV27 and TRBJ2-1, with 9 bases matching TRBD1. The trim removed 7 bases at V and 7 bases at J, leaving 11 bases unmatched. The CDR3 covers 15 residues. Germline CDR1 MNHEY, CDR2 SMNVEV (reference sequence).

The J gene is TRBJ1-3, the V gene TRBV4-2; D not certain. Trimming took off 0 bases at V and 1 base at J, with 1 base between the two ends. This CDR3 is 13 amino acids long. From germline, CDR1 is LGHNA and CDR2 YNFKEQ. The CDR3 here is CASSQESGNTIYF. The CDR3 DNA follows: TGTGCCAGCAGCCAAGAATCTGGAAACACCATATATTTT.

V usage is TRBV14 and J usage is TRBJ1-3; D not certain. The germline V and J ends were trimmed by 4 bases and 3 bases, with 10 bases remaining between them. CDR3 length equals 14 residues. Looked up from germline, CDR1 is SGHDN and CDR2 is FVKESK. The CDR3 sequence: CASSPNRVGNTIYF. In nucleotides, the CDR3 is TGTGCCAGCAGCCCGAACAGAGTTGGAAACACCATATATTTT.

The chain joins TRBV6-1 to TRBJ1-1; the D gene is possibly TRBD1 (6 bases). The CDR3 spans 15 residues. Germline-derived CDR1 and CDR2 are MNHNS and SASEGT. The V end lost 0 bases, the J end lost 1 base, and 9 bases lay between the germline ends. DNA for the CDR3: TGTGCCAGCAGTGAAGCAATGACAGGGAACACTGAAGCTTTCTTT. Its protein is CASSEAMTGNTEAFF.

CDR3 region: CASSLGGLETQYF. CDR3 sequence (DNA): TGTGCCAGCAGCTTAGGAGGGCTGGAGACCCAGTACTTC. V gene TRBV11-3 combines with J gene TRBJ2-5, with a possible D match to TRBD2 (5 bases). Trimming stripped 1 base from V and 5 bases from J, with 8 bases between. The CDR3 runs 13 residues. Germline V gives CDR1 SGHNT, CDR2 YENEEA.

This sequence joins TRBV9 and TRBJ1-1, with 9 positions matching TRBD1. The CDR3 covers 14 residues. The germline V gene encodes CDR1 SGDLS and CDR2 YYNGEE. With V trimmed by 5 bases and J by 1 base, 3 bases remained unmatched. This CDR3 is CASRSGQGNTEAFF. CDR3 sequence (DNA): TGTGCCAGCAGGTCGGGACAGGGGAACACTGAAGCTTTCTTT. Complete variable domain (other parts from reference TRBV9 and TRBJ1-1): DSGVTQTPKHLITATGQRVTLRCSPRSGDLSVYWYQQSLDQGLQFLIQYYNGEERAKGNILERFSAQQFPDLHSELNLSSLELGDSALYFCASRSGQGNTEAFFGQGTRLTVV.

The CDR3 DNA reads as TGTGCCAGCAGTCCAGGGGGCGAACACGCCACAGAGACCCAGTACTTC. Protein sequence: CASSPGGEHATETQYF. V is TRBV6-2 or TRBV6-3 and J is TRBJ2-5, with 8 bases identical to TRBD1. The CDR3 runs to 16 residues. CDR1 MNHEY and CDR2 SVGEGT come from the germline V gene. V shed 5 bases, J shed 4 bases, and the junction held 12 bases outside the gene matches.

Written as DNA, the CDR3 is TGTGCCAGCAGCTTTGATTCCCTTGGTGTCTCTGGCTACACCTTC. Its translation: CASSFDSLGVSGYTF. J is TRBJ1-2 and V is TRBV7-2; D is ambiguous. The CDR3 length is 15 residues. The germline gives CDR1 SGHTA, CDR2 FQGNSA. V lost 3 bases to trimming and J lost 7 bases, with 18 bases between them.

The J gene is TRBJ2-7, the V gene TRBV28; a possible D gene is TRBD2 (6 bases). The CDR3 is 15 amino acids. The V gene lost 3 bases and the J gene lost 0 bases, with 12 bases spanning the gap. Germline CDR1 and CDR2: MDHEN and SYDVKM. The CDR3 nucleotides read TGTGCCAGCAGTTTCGGGCGGGGTTACTCCTACGAGCAGTACTTC. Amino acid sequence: CASSFGRGYSYEQYF. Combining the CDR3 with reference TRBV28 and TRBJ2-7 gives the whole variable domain DVKVTQSSRYLVKRTGEKVFLECVQDMDHENMFWYRQDPGLGLRLIYFSYDVKMKEKGDIPEGYSVSREKKERFSLILESASTNQTSMYLCASSFGRGYSYEQYFGPGTRLTVT.

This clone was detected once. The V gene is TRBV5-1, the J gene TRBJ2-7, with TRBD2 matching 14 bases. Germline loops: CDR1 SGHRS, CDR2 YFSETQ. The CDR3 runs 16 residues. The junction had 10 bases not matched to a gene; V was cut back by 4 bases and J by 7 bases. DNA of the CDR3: TGCGCCAGCAGCACCGGACTAGCGGGAGGTGGAGGGGAGCAGTACTTC. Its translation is CASSTGLAGGGGEQYF.